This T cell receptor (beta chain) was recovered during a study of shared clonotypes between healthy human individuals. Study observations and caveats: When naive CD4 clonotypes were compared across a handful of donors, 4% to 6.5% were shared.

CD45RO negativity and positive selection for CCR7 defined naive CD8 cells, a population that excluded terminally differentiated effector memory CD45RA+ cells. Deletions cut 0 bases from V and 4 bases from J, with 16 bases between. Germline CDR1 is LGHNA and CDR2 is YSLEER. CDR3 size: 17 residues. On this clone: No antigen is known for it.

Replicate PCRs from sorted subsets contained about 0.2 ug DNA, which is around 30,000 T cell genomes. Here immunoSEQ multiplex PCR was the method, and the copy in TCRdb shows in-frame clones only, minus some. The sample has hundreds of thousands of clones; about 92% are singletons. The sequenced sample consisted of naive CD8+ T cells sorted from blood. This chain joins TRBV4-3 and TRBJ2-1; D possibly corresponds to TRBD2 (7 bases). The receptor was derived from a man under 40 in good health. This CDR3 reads CASSQDSWGGGYNEQFF. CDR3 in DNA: TGCGCCAGCAGCCAAGATAGCTGGGGAGGGGGGTACAATGAGCAGTTCTTC.